Shown below are 10 T cell receptor beta chains from a single sample sequenced in a study of cytomegalovirus exposure and HLA in healthy donors. 60 Vbeta and 13 Jbeta primers were used in PCR. Clones were read by immunoSEQ multiplex PCR, and TCRdb kept only the in-frame ones, dropping some. The data contain approximately 200,000 clones, approximately 79% of them singletons. The sequencing input was PBMCs. All receptors come from a girl aged 2-9 years in good health and CMV-seronegative.

This clone was detected a few times. The chain carries TRBV28 and TRBJ1-4, with D hard to call. The CDR3 sequence is 11 residues long. V dropped 4 bases and J dropped 8 bases, with 5 bases sitting between them. CDR1 and CDR2 (germline): MDHEN, SYDVKM. The CDR3 sequence: CASSWEEKLFF. Here the CDR3 DNA reads TGTGCCAGCAGTTGGGAGGAAAAACTGTTTTTT.

The rearrangement links TRBV15 to TRBJ2-7; D not certain. The CDR3 has 15 amino acids. CDR1 is LNHNV, CDR2 YYDKDF, per germline (reference sequence). V was pared by 0 bases and J by 4 bases, with 13 bases between. CDR3 coding DNA: TGTGCCACCAGCAGAGATTACACGGCGGCTTACGAGCAGTACTTC. This encodes CATSRDYTAAYEQYF.

The V gene is TRBV5-4, the J gene TRBJ1-1; the match to TRBD1 covers 7 bases. The CDR3 consists of 15 residues. Germline assignment: CDR1 SGHNT and CDR2 YYREEE (reference sequence). The V gene end was trimmed by 4 bases and the J gene end by 2 bases; junction bases not matched to a gene: 8. CDR3 region: CASSIYRGLNTEAFF. In nucleotides, the CDR3 is TGTGCCAGCAGCATCTACAGGGGTCTTAACACTGAAGCTTTCTTT.

To note about this clone: Compared with germline, one end of the junction differs, possibly owing to a read error. Other DNA sequences in this specimen translate into the identical CDR3. The V call is TRBV19, the J call TRBJ1-5, with D possibly being TRBD1 (5 bases). The CDR3 length is 14 residues. The germline CDR1 and CDR2 sequences are LNHDA and SQIVND (reference sequence). CDR3 in amino acids: CASSMGRDNQPQHF. In nucleotides, the CDR3 is TGTGCCAGCAGTATGGGCAGGGACAATCAGCCCCAGCATTTT.

The chain is built from TRBV19 and TRBJ1-5; D uncertain. Germline V lookup: CDR1 LNHDA, CDR2 SQIVND (reference sequence). Trimming removed 2 bases from V and 11 bases from J, with 7 bases in between. CDR3 length: 11 residues. The CDR3 here is CASSISGAQHF. The CDR3 nucleotides are TGTGCCAGTAGTATAAGCGGCGCCCAGCATTTT.

CDR3 in amino acids: CASSLLGTGTYEQYF. Written as DNA, the CDR3 is TGTGCCAGCAGTTTACTCGGGACAGGGACCTACGAGCAGTACTTC. The V and J genes are TRBV27 and TRBJ2-7; 9 bases fit TRBD1. This CDR3 contains 15 residues. V dropped 2 bases and J dropped 2; count of bases not matched to a gene: 4. Germline assignment: CDR1 MNHEY and CDR2 SMNVEV (reference sequence).

This rearrangement joins TRBV6-5 to TRBJ1-1; TRBD1 matches at 9 bases. From germline, CDR1 is MNHEY and CDR2 SVGAGI. V was pared by 4 bases and J by 6 bases, with 12 bases of the junction left unmatched. The CDR3 has 16 residues. The DNA for the CDR3 is TGTGCCAGCAGTTCAAAGTGGGACAGGGCGGTCGCTGAAGCTTTCTTT. Translating gives CASSSKWDRAVAEAFF.

The rearrangement uses TRBV7-2 and TRBJ1-2, with D hard to call. In germline, CDR1 is SGHTA, CDR2 FQGNSA. The CDR3 runs 16 residues. Trimming removed 5 bases at V and 0 bases at J, with 16 bases between. The CDR3 DNA reads as TGTGCCAGCAGCCTCGAGGCAGCGATCGCTAACTATGGCTACACCTTC. It encodes CASSLEAAIANYGYTF.

Here the CDR3 reads CASSETANTGELFF. The CDR3 DNA reads as TGTGCCAGCAGTGAGACAGCAAACACCGGGGAGCTGTTTTTT. The chain combines TRBV2 with TRBJ2-2; D is perhaps TRBD1 (5 bases). V was clipped by 3 bases and J by 2 bases, with 7 bases between them. This CDR3 has 14 residues. CDR1 and CDR2 from the germline V gene are SNHLY and FYNNEI.

Only a few counts were recorded for this clone. The chain carries TRBV27 and TRBJ1-3, with 8 bases aligning to TRBD1. This CDR3 comprises 14 residues. The germline gives CDR1 MNHEY, CDR2 SMNVEV (reference sequence). V dropped 8 bases and J dropped 3; count of bases not matched to a gene: 6. CDR3 sequence reads: CASGRQGSGNTIYF. In DNA form, the CDR3 reads TGTGCCAGCGGAAGACAGGGGAGTGGAAACACCATATATTTT.